The rows below give T cell receptor beta chains drawn from one sample of a study of blood T cell repertoires in COVID-19. Sequenced by immunoSEQ multiplex PCR; TCRdb stores in-frame clones only, minus some. The repertoire holds some 110,000 clones, with 86% as singletons. Sequenced material: peripheral blood. The origin of the receptors is a man aged 35 to 55 with acute or convalescent COVID-19. The CDR3 runs from the conserved cysteine through the conserved F or W. A D gene is named only where the DNA matches it firmly. The size of a clone is reported for some rows only, either as once, few or many, or as a class for expanded clones.

cdr3_aa	cdr3_nt	j_call	v_call	cdr3_length	d_call	clone_size
CASSYSTRNEQFF	TGTGCCAGCAGTTACTCGACCAGGAATGAGCAGTTCTTC	TRBJ2-1	TRBV6-6	13	NA	NA
CASSLGEAGLGYGYTF	TGCGCCAGCAGCTTGGGTGAGGCAGGGCTCGGGTATGGCTACACCTTC	TRBJ1-2	TRBV5-1	16	NA	NA
CASSMAGTPGELFF	TGTGCCAGTAGTATGGCAGGGACACCGGGGGAGCTGTTTTTT	TRBJ2-2	TRBV19	14	NA	NA
CASRPGTGGNQPQHF	TGTGCCAGCAGGCCCGGGACAGGGGGGAATCAGCCCCAGCATTTT	TRBJ1-5	TRBV6-5	15	TRBD1	NA
CASSLRGLSTDTQYF	TGCGCCAGCAGCTTGCGGGGACTATCCACAGATACGCAGTATTTT	TRBJ2-3	TRBV5-1	15	TRBD2	once
CASRRQGNEAFF	TGTGCCAGCAGGAGACAGGGTAATGAAGCTTTCTTT	TRBJ1-1	TRBV27	12	TRBD1	NA
CASSSIPTGGPEAFF	TGCGCCAGCAGCTCCATACCCACAGGGGGCCCTGAAGCTTTCTTT	TRBJ1-1	TRBV5-1	15	TRBD1	few
CASSLGRTGLVDTEAFF	TGTGCCAGCAGCTTAGGTAGGACAGGGTTAGTTGACACTGAAGCTTTCTTT	TRBJ1-1	TRBV7-6	17	TRBD1	NA
CASSLGDRSYNEQFF	TGTGCCAGCAGCCTCGGAGACCGATCCTACAATGAGCAGTTCTTC	TRBJ2-1	TRBV7-8	15	NA	NA
CASSLRTGGLVNEQFF	TGTGCCAGCAGTTTACGGACAGGGGGCTTGGTTAATGAGCAGTTCTTC	TRBJ2-1	TRBV6-5	16	TRBD1	NA
CAWGGTEQAFF	TGTGCCTGGGGGGGGACAGAACAAGCTTTCTTT	TRBJ1-1	TRBV30	11	TRBD1	NA
CASKNRGPPYEQYF	TGCGCCAGCAAAAACAGGGGGCCTCCCTACGAGCAGTACTTC	TRBJ2-7	TRBV5-1	14	TRBD1	NA
CASSDALNSGDEQYF	TGCGCCAGCAGCGATGCACTTAACTCGGGTGACGAGCAGTACTTC	TRBJ2-7	TRBV5-1	15	NA	NA
CASSTTGRRDTQYF	TGTGCCAGTAGTACGACAGGGAGAAGAGATACGCAGTATTTT	TRBJ2-3	TRBV19	14	TRBD1	NA
CASSLGGTGVYNEQFF	TGTGCCAGCAGCTTAGGAGGGACAGGGGTCTACAATGAGCAGTTCTTC	TRBJ2-1	TRBV7-2	16	TRBD1	NA
CSVGGTQHTEAFF	TGCAGCGTCGGTGGGACACAGCACACTGAAGCTTTCTTT	TRBJ1-1	TRBV29-1	13	NA	NA
CASSVAAGVGFYNEQFF	TGTGCCAGCAGCGTTGCGGCGGGAGTTGGTTTTTACAATGAGCAGTTCTTC	TRBJ2-1	TRBV9	17	TRBD2	NA
CASSLRQGNTGELFF	TGTGCCAGCAGCTTACGACAGGGGAACACCGGGGAGCTGTTTTTT	TRBJ2-2	TRBV7-6	15	TRBD1	NA
CASSQVSGLNTEAFF	TGTGCCAGCAGCCAAGTGTCTGGGCTGAACACTGAAGCTTTCTTT	TRBJ1-1	TRBV14	15	NA	NA
CAWSVLGGNTIYF	TGTGCCTGGAGTGTACTCGGGGGAAACACCATATATTTT	TRBJ1-3	TRBV30	13	NA	NA
CATSRDGDSPIGSEKLFF	TGTGCCACCAGCAGAGACGGAGACAGCCCAATCGGGTCCGAAAAACTGTTTTTT	TRBJ1-4	TRBV15	18	NA	once
CASRTGSNQPQHF	TGCGCCAGCCGGACAGGGAGCAATCAGCCCCAGCATTTT	TRBJ1-5	TRBV10-2	13	TRBD1	NA
CASSSQRGRGDTQYF	TGTGCCAGCAGTTCCCAGCGGGGGCGGGGAGATACGCAGTATTTT	TRBJ2-3	TRBV2	15	TRBD2	NA
CASRSVNEQYF	TGTGCCAGCAGGTCAGTGAACGAGCAGTACTTC	TRBJ2-7	TRBV5-4	11	NA	NA